This T cell receptor (beta chain) was sequenced during a study of T cell responses to AZD1222 COVID-19 vaccine. Only in-frame clones appear in the TCRdb table, and some are missing; sequencing was by immunoSEQ multiplex PCR. The table for this sample gives some 150,000 clones. The germline gives CDR1 SGHDT, CDR2 YYEEEE. CDR3 length equals 14 residues. V was trimmed by 4 bases and J by 5 bases, leaving 15 bases between them. This sequence originates from an adult in good health. The chain combines TRBV5-6 with TRBJ1-2, with no clear D. The specimen was peripheral blood. The CDR3 loop is CASSTPLRFYGYTF. For the CDR3, the DNA is TGTGCCAGCAGCACCCCCCTTCGGTTTTATGGCTACACCTTC.